Below are 2 T cell receptor beta chains sequenced from a single sample in a study of T cells expressing NK-cell markers. Reprocessing the 5' RACE reads, TCRdb reports a single entry for every CDR3 protein and omits DNA. Here the sample table reports about 260,000 distinct CDR3 sequences. The specimen sequenced was blood T cells: a sorted CD56 or NKG2C T cell subset, CD4+ or CD8+ T cells, or bulk PBMC T cells (not recorded which). These receptor sequences come from a man aged 18 to 35 in good health.

The chain couples TRBV12-3 or TRBV12-4 to TRBJ2-1; TCRdb picks TRBD2, but there is no DNA to check that call. The CDR3 covers 19 residues. This CDR3 is CASSLGVGTSGISINEQFF.

The chain joins TRBV11-2 to TRBJ2-6; lacking DNA, the TRBD2 call made by TCRdb goes unchecked. Germline CDR1 is SGHAT and CDR2 is FQNNGV. The CDR3 extends over 18 amino acids. The CDR3 loop is CASSPRIAGISGANVLTF.